The rows below give T cell receptor beta chains drawn from one sample of a study of lung T cells in sarcoidosis with Löfgren's syndrome. TCRdb re-analysed the reads in MiXCR, keeping a single row per CDR3 protein. The repertoire consists of roughly 63,000 distinct CDR3 sequences, with 21% occurring once and the leading ten covering about 2.2%. Sequenced: CD4+ T cells from PBMCs. The receptors shown here come from a human donor with sarcoidosis (Löfgren's syndrome or another form), or a control subject (not recorded which). CDR3s include the opening cysteine and the closing phenylalanine or tryptophan. The D gene is left open where the match is weak. Rows may omit the clone size; those that give it use once, few, many or a size class.

cdr3_length: 12
j_call: TRBJ2-3
d_call: -
v_call: TRBV29-1
clone_size: many
cdr3_aa: CSVDQGTDTQYF
cdr3_nt: TGCAGCGTTGATCAGGGGACAGATACGCAGTATTTT

cdr3_length: 14
j_call: TRBJ1-5
d_call: -
v_call: TRBV20-1
clone_size: many
cdr3_aa: CSASDGIGNQPQHF
cdr3_nt: TGCAGTGCTAGTGACGGAATAGGCAATCAGCCCCAGCATTTT

cdr3_length: 15
j_call: TRBJ2-3
d_call: -
v_call: TRBV7-2
clone_size: medium-sized
cdr3_aa: CASSFGLAGTDTQYF
cdr3_nt: TGTGCCAGCAGCTTCGGTCTAGCCGGCACAGATACGCAGTATTTT

cdr3_length: 14
j_call: TRBJ1-3
d_call: -
v_call: TRBV20-1
clone_size: -
cdr3_aa: CSARDPKIENTIYF
cdr3_nt: TGCAGTGCTAGGGACCCGAAAATCGAAAACACCATATATTTT

cdr3_length: 14
j_call: TRBJ2-2
d_call: TRBD1
v_call: TRBV19
clone_size: -
cdr3_aa: CASRGRSNTGELFF
cdr3_nt: TGTGCCAGCAGGGGGCGGTCGAACACCGGGGAGCTGTTTTTT

cdr3_length: 14
j_call: TRBJ2-3
d_call: -
v_call: TRBV6-6
clone_size: many
cdr3_aa: CASSYLDFTDTQYF
cdr3_nt: TGTGCCAGCAGTTACCTAGACTTCACAGATACGCAGTATTTT

cdr3_length: 16
j_call: TRBJ2-1
d_call: -
v_call: TRBV7-9
clone_size: -
cdr3_aa: CASSFQGPAGSNEQSF
cdr3_nt: TGTGCCAGCAGCTTCCAAGGACCGGCGGGAAGTAATGAGCAGTCCTTC

cdr3_length: 15
j_call: TRBJ2-2
d_call: TRBD2
v_call: TRBV12-3/TRBV12-4
clone_size: -
cdr3_aa: CASSPTSASTGELFF
cdr3_nt: TGTGCCAGCAGCCCGACTAGCGCGAGCACCGGGGAGCTGTTTTTT

cdr3_length: 15
j_call: TRBJ2-6
d_call: -
v_call: TRBV12-3/TRBV12-4
clone_size: few
cdr3_aa: CASSFESSGANVLTF
cdr3_nt: TGTGCCAGCAGTTTTGAGAGCTCTGGGGCCAACGTCCTGACTTTC

cdr3_length: 15
j_call: TRBJ2-3
d_call: -
v_call: TRBV14
clone_size: few
cdr3_aa: CASSRSRGAGDTQYF
cdr3_nt: TGTGCCAGCAGCCGTTCCCGAGGGGCGGGAGATACGCAGTATTTT

cdr3_length: 14
j_call: TRBJ2-7
d_call: -
v_call: TRBV9
clone_size: few
cdr3_aa: CASSSSGTSEFKYF
cdr3_nt: TGTGCCAGCAGCTCCTCCGGGACGTCGGAGTTCAAGTACTTC

cdr3_length: 15
j_call: TRBJ2-3
d_call: -
v_call: TRBV27
clone_size: many
cdr3_aa: CASSLSTGSTDTQYF
cdr3_nt: TGTGCCAGCAGTTTATCTACAGGGAGCACAGATACGCAGTATTTT

cdr3_length: 14
j_call: TRBJ1-1
d_call: -
v_call: TRBV5-4
clone_size: -
cdr3_aa: CATSSRGENTEAFF
cdr3_nt: TGTGCCACCAGCTCCAGGGGCGAGAACACTGAAGCTTTCTTT

cdr3_length: 13
j_call: TRBJ1-1
d_call: -
v_call: TRBV6-2/TRBV6-3
clone_size: many
cdr3_aa: CASSPHVNTEAFF
cdr3_nt: TGTGCCAGCAGCCCACACGTGAACACTGAAGCTTTCTTT

cdr3_length: 15
j_call: TRBJ2-7
d_call: TRBD1
v_call: TRBV4-3
clone_size: few
cdr3_aa: CASSQGRTGGYEQYF
cdr3_nt: TGCGCCAGCAGCCAAGGGAGGACAGGGGGCTACGAGCAGTACTTC

cdr3_length: 12
j_call: TRBJ2-3
d_call: -
v_call: TRBV9
clone_size: -
cdr3_aa: CASSVVQDTRYF
cdr3_nt: TGTGCCAGCAGCGTAGTTCAAGATACGCGGTATTTT

cdr3_length: 14
j_call: TRBJ2-3
d_call: -
v_call: TRBV6-1
clone_size: once
cdr3_aa: CASSEWSRADTQYF
cdr3_nt: TGTGCCAGCAGCGAATGGTCCAGGGCAGATACGCAGTATTTT

cdr3_length: 15
j_call: TRBJ2-7
d_call: -
v_call: TRBV27
clone_size: many
cdr3_aa: CASSPLGAAFYEQYF
cdr3_nt: TGTGCCAGCAGTCCACTGGGGGCCGCTTTCTACGAGCAGTACTTC

cdr3_length: 13
j_call: TRBJ1-5
d_call: -
v_call: TRBV2
clone_size: many
cdr3_aa: CASVRGSNQPQHF
cdr3_nt: TGTGCCAGCGTTAGGGGGAGCAATCAGCCCCAGCATTTT

cdr3_length: 18
j_call: TRBJ2-1
d_call: TRBD2
v_call: TRBV7-9
clone_size: many
cdr3_aa: CASSLTRLAENPRNEQFF
cdr3_nt: TGTGCCAGCAGCTTAACTCGACTAGCGGAGAATCCCCGCAATGAGCAGTTCTTC

cdr3_length: 14
j_call: TRBJ2-1
d_call: -
v_call: TRBV3-1
clone_size: many
cdr3_aa: CASSQSLGYNEQFF
cdr3_nt: TGTGCCAGCAGCCAATCACTGGGCTACAATGAGCAGTTCTTC

cdr3_length: 15
j_call: TRBJ2-1
d_call: -
v_call: TRBV5-1
clone_size: -
cdr3_aa: CASSSGATTYNEQFF
cdr3_nt: TGCGCCAGCAGCTCTGGGGCGACCACCTACAATGAGCAGTTCTTC

cdr3_length: 15
j_call: TRBJ1-5
d_call: -
v_call: TRBV28
clone_size: many
cdr3_aa: CASSFQRGLEQPQHF
cdr3_nt: TGTGCCAGCAGTTTTCAGAGGGGACTGGAACAGCCCCAGCATTTT